Listed here are 5 T cell receptor beta chains from one sample, sequenced in a study of T cell responses to AZD1222 COVID-19 vaccine. TCRdb's table, derived via immunoSEQ multiplex PCR, lists solely in-frame clones and lacks some. The sample includes approximately 150,000 clones, roughly 88% of them seen just once. Material: peripheral blood, obtained 28 days after the second AZD1222 dose. These receptor sequences come from an adult who received the AZD1222 COVID-19 vaccine.

This sequence joins TRBV28 and TRBJ1-2; possible D gene TRBD1, 6 bases. The CDR3 length is 14 residues. The germline V gene has CDR1 MDHEN and CDR2 SYDVKM. V lost 3 bases and J 3 bases, leaving 11 bases between the germline ends. CDR3: CASSLSGGDYGYTF. CDR3 bases: TGTGCCAGCAGTTTGTCGGGGGGCGACTATGGCTACACCTTC.

This sequence joins TRBV4-2 and TRBJ1-2, with TRBD1 matching over 7 bases. The germline V gene has CDR1 LGHNA and CDR2 YNFKEQ. The CDR3 sequence is 16 residues long. V was pared by 4 bases and J by 3 bases, with 11 bases of the junction left unmatched. CDR3 sequence reads: CASSPLGGGGDYGYTF. The CDR3 region has the DNA TGTGCCAGCAGCCCACTTGGGGGAGGGGGCGACTATGGCTACACCTTC.

V and J are TRBV19 and TRBJ2-3; 7 bases match TRBD2. Germline CDR1 and CDR2: LNHDA and SQIVND (reference sequence). V lost 3 bases to trimming and J lost 3 bases; unmatched junction nucleotides: 6. This CDR3 comprises 15 residues. The DNA for the CDR3 is TGTGCCAGTAGTATCAGAGCGGGATCAACAGATACGCAGTATTTT. Translated, it gives CASSIRAGSTDTQYF.

This chain connects TRBV19 to TRBJ2-1; D may be TRBD1 or TRBD2 (6 bases each). The V gene lost 5 bases and the J gene lost 0 bases, with 14 bases spanning the gap. The CDR3 runs to 16 residues. Germline V CDR1 and CDR2: LNHDA, SQIVND (reference sequence). CDR3 DNA sequence: TGTGCCAGTAGTTTGAGGGGGGCATTCTCCTACAATGAGCAGTTCTTC. Protein: CASSLRGAFSYNEQFF.

This clone was seen a single time. This sequence joins TRBV6-5 and TRBJ1-6; tentative D call: TRBD1 (5 bases). V lost 5 bases and J 14 bases, leaving 10 bases between the germline ends. The CDR3 has 11 amino acids. Germline lookup yields CDR1 MNHEY and CDR2 SVGAGI. The CDR3 here is CASSPGGALHF. DNA of the CDR3: TGTGCCAGCAGTCCCGGGGGTGCCCTCCACTTT.